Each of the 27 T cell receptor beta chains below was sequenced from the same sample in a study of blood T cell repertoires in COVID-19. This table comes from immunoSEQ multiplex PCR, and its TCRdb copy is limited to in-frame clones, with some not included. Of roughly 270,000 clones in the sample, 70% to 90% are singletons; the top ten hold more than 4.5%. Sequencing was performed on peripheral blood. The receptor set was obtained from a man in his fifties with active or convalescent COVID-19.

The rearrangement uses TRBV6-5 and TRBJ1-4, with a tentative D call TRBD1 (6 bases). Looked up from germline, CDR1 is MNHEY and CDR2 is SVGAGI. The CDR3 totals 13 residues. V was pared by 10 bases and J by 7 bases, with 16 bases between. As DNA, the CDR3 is TGTGCCACTTACCAGGGGCCTGGTGAAAAACTGTTTTTT. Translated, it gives CATYQGPGEKLFF.

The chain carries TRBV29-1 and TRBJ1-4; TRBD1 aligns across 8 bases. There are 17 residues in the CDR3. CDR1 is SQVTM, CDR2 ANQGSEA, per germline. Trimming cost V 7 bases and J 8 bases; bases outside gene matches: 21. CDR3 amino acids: CSALRLLTGEVREKLFF. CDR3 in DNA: TGCAGCGCCCTACGCCTTTTGACAGGGGAGGTCCGGGAAAAACTGTTTTTT.

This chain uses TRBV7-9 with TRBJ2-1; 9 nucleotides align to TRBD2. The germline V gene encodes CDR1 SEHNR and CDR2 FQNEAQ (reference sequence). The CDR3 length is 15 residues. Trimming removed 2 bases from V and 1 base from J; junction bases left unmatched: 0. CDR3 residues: CASSLSGRSYNEQFF. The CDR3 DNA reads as TGTGCCAGCAGCTTAAGCGGGAGGTCCTACAATGAGCAGTTCTTC.

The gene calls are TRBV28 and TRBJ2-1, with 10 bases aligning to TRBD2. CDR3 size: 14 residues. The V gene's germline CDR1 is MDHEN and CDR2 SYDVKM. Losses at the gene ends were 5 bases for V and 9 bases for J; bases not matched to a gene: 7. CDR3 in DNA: TGTGCCAGCAGTGGGGGACTAGCGAATCGTGAGCAGTTCTTC. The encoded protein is CASSGGLANREQFF.

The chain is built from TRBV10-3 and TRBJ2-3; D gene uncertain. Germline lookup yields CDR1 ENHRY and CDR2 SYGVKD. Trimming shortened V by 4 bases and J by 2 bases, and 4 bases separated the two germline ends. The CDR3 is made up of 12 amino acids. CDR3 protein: CAISGATDTQYF. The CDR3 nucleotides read TGTGCCATCAGTGGGGCCACAGATACGCAGTATTTT.

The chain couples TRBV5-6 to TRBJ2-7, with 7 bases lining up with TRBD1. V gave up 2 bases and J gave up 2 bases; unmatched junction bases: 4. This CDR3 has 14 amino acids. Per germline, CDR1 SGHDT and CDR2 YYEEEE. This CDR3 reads CASSFVGTAYEQYF. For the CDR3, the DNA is TGTGCCAGCAGCTTCGTTGGGACAGCCTACGAGCAGTACTTC.

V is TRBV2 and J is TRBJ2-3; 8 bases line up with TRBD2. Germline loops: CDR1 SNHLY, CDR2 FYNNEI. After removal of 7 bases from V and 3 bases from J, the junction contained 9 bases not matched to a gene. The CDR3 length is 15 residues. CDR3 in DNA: TGTGCCAGCATGCGGAGAGCGGGAGTTACAGATACGCAGTATTTT. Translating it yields CASMRRAGVTDTQYF.

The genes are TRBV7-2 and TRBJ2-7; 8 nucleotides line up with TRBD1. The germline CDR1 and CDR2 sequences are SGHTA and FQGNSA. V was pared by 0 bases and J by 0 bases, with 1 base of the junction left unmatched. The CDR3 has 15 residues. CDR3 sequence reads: CASSLAGTGSYEQYF. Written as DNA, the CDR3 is TGTGCCAGCAGCTTAGCCGGGACAGGCTCCTACGAGCAGTACTTC.

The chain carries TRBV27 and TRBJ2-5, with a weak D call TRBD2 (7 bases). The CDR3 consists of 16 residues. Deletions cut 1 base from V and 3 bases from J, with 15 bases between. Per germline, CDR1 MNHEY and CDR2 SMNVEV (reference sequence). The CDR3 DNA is TGTGCCAGCAGTTTATGGGGGGGGGCATTAGAAGAGACCCAGTACTTC. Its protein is CASSLWGGALEETQYF.

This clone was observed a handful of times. CDR3 sequence (DNA): TGTGCCAGCAGGCGGGAACCCAGCACAGATACGCAGTATTTT. The encoded protein is CASRREPSTDTQYF. This chain connects TRBV6-5 to TRBJ2-3; TRBD2 is a possible D gene (6 bases). Between the trimmed V and J ends, which lost 6 bases and 0 bases, there was a span of 10 bases. Germline loops: CDR1 MNHEY, CDR2 SVGAGI. The CDR3 sequence is 14 residues long.

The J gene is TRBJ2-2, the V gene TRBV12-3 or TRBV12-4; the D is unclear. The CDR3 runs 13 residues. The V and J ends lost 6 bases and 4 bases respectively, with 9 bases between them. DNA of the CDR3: TGTGCCAGCAGACCAGATACCACCGGGGAGCTGTTTTTT. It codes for CASRPDTTGELFF.

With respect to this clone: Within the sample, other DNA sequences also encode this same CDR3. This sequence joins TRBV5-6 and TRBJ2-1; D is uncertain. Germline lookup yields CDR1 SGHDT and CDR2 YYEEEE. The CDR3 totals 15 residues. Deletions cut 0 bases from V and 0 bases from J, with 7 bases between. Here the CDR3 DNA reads TGTGCCAGCAGCTTGGGCGCCTACTCCTACAATGAGCAGTTCTTC. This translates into CASSLGAYSYNEQFF.

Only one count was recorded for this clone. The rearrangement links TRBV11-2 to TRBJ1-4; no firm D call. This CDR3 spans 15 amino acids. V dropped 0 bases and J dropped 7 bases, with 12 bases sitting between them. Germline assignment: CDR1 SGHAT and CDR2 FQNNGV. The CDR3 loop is CASSLEAFSGEKLFF. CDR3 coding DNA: TGTGCCAGCAGCTTAGAGGCATTCTCTGGTGAAAAACTGTTTTTT.

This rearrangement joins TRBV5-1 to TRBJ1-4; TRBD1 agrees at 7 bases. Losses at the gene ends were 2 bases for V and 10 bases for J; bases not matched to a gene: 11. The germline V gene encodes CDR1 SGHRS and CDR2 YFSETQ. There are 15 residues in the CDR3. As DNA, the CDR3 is TGCGCCAGCAGCTTTTTGGCAGGGGGAGTGGGAAAACTGTTTTTT. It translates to CASSFLAGGVGKLFF.

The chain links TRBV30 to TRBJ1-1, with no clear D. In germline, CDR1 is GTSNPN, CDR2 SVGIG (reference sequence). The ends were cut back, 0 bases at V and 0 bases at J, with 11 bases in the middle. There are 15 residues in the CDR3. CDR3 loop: CAWSVPTPVNTEAFF. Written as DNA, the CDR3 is TGTGCCTGGAGTGTACCAACACCCGTGAACACTGAAGCTTTCTTT.

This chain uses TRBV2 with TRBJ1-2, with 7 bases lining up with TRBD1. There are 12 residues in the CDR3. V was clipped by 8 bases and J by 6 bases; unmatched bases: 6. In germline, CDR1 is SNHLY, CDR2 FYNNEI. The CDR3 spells CASRTGADGYTF. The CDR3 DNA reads TGTGCCAGCCGAACAGGGGCGGATGGCTACACCTTC.

The CDR3 is CASSTRQGAEAFF. CDR3 in DNA: TGTGCCAGCAGCACAAGACAGGGGGCTGAAGCTTTCTTT. The chain carries TRBV9 and TRBJ1-1; 9 nucleotides agree with TRBD1. The CDR3 is made up of 13 amino acids. From germline, CDR1 is SGDLS and CDR2 YYNGEE. Germline trimming cut 4 bases from V and 6 bases from J; bases unmatched to any gene: 4. The full variable domain, its missing parts supplied by reference TRBV9 and TRBJ1-1, is DSGVTQTPKHLITATGQRVTLRCSPRSGDLSVYWYQQSLDQGLQFLIQYYNGEERAKGNILERFSAQQFPDLHSELNLSSLELGDSALYFCASSTRQGAEAFFGQGTRLTVV.

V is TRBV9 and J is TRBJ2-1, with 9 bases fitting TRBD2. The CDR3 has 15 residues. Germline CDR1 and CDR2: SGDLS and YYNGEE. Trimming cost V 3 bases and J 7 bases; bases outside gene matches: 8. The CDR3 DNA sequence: TGTGCCAGCAGCGCTTTAGCGGGAGTCGGAAATGAGCAGTTCTTC. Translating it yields CASSALAGVGNEQFF.

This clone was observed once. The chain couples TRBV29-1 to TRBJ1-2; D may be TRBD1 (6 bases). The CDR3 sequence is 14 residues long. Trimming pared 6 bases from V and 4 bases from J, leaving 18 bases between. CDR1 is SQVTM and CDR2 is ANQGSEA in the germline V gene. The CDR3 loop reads CSVLTGSGSYGYTF. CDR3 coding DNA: TGCAGCGTCCTTACAGGGTCTGGAAGCTATGGCTACACCTTC.

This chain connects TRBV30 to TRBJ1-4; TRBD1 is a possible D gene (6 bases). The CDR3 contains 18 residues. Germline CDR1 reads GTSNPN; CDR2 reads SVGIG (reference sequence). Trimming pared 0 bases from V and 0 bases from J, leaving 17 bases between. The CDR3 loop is CAWSVRRRTVATNEKLFF. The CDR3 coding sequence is TGTGCCTGGAGTGTTCGGCGCCGGACAGTTGCAACTAATGAAAAACTGTTTTTT. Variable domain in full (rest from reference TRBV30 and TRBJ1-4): SQTIHQWPATLVQPVGSPLSLECTVEGTSNPNLYWYRQAAGRGLQLLFYSVGIGQISSEVPQNLSASRPQDRQFILSSKKLLLSDSGFYLCAWSVRRRTVATNEKLFFGSGTQLSVL.

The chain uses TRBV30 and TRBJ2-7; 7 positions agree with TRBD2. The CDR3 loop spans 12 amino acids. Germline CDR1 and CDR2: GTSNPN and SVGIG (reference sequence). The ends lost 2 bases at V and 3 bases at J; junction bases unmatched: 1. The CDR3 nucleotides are TGTGCCTGGAGTCGGACTAGCTACGAGCAGTACTTC. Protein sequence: CAWSRTSYEQYF.

CDR3 region: CASSPQARGAGEAFF. The CDR3 nucleotides read TGTGCCAGCAGCCCGCAAGCCAGGGGGGCAGGTGAAGCTTTCTTT. The chain recombines TRBV4-2 with TRBJ1-1; 7 bases align to TRBD1. The ends lost 4 bases at V and 7 bases at J; junction bases unmatched: 12. The CDR3 covers 15 residues. Germline V gene lookup returns CDR1 LGHNA and CDR2 YNFKEQ.

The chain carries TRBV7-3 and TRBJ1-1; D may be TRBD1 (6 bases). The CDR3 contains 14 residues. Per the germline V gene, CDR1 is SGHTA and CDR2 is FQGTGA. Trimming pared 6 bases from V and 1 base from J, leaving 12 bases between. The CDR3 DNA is TGTGCCAGCAGTTTACAGGGTACGAACACTGAAGCTTTCTTT. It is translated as CASSLQGTNTEAFF.

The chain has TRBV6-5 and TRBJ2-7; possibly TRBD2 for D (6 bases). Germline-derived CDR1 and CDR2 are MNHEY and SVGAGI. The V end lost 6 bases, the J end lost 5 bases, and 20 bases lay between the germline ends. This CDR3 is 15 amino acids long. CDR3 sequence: CASSPQSGFTNEQYF. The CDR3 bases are TGTGCCAGCAGCCCCCAGAGCGGGTTCACGAACGAGCAGTACTTC.

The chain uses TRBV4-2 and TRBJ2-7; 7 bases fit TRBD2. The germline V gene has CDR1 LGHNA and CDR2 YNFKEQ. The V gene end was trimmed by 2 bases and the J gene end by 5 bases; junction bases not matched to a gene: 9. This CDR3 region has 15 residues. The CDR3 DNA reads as TGTGCCAGCAGCCAACCCGGCGGGAGCGTTAACGAGCAGTACTTC. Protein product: CASSQPGGSVNEQYF.

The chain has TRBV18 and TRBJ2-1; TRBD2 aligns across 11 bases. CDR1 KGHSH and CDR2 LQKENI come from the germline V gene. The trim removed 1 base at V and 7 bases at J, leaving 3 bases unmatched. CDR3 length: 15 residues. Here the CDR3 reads CASSPQGLAVNEQFF. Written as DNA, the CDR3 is TGTGCCAGCTCACCACAGGGACTAGCGGTAAATGAGCAGTTCTTC.

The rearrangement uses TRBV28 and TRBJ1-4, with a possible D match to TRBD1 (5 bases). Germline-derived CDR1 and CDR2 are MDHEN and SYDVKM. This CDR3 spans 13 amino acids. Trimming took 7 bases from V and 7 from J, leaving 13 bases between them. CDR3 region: CASTRGWGEKLFF. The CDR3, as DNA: TGTGCCAGCACTCGGGGGTGGGGTGAAAAACTGTTTTTT.